A single sample gave rise to the 12 T cell receptor beta chains below, sequenced in a study of cytomegalovirus exposure and HLA in healthy donors. PCR was performed using 60 Vbeta and 13 Jbeta primers. Generated by immunoSEQ multiplex PCR, the TCRdb table keeps only in-frame clones and is missing some. This sample contains some 130,000 clones. Input material: PBMCs. These receptors were obtained from a man in his late teens or twenties in good health and CMV-seronegative.

V is TRBV4-1 and J is TRBJ2-2, with D tentatively TRBD2 (5 bases). V was cut by 6 bases and J by 0 bases, with 14 bases left in between. The germline V gene encodes CDR1 MGHRA and CDR2 YSYEKL. The CDR3 is 16 amino acids. The CDR3 protein is CASRLRETANTGELFF. CDR3 in DNA: TGCGCCAGCAGGCTAAGGGAGACCGCGAACACCGGGGAGCTGTTTTTT.

V usage is TRBV14 and J usage is TRBJ2-2; D possibly corresponds to TRBD1 (7 bases). Trimming cost V 4 bases and J 6 bases, with 15 bases left between them. This CDR3 spans 15 amino acids. Looked up from germline, CDR1 is SGHDN and CDR2 is FVKESK. The CDR3 region is CASSLRGTVPGELFF. The CDR3 nucleotides are TGTGCCAGCAGCCTTCGGGGGACAGTACCCGGGGAGCTGTTTTTT.

J is TRBJ2-3 and V is TRBV20-1; TRBD2 might be the D (5 bases). Germline V gene lookup returns CDR1 DFQATT and CDR2 SNEGSKA (reference sequence). This CDR3 has 11 residues. The CDR3 DNA follows: TGCAGCCTATCGGGGTCGGATACGCAGTATTTT. As protein: CSLSGSDTQYF.

The chain joins TRBV10-3 to TRBJ2-3; the D is unclear. Germline assignment: CDR1 ENHRY and CDR2 SYGVKD. Trimming cost V 4 bases and J 5 bases, with 7 bases left between them. The CDR3 has 12 amino acids. CDR3 nucleotides: TGTGCCATCAGTGTCCCGGGAGATACGCAGTATTTT. Translating gives CAISVPGDTQYF.

V is TRBV28 and J is TRBJ2-1; D uncertain. V was pared by 6 bases and J by 5 bases, with 11 bases between. This CDR3 region has 13 residues. Germline V gene sequence: CDR1 MDHEN, CDR2 SYDVKM. The CDR3 here is CASSQQRDNEQFF. CDR3 DNA sequence: TGTGCCAGCAGCCAACAACGGGACAATGAGCAGTTCTTC.

The V and J genes are TRBV7-9 and TRBJ2-7; TRBD2 is a possible D gene (5 bases). CDR1 is SEHNR and CDR2 is FQNEAQ in the germline V gene (reference sequence). Trimming removed 4 bases from V and 2 bases from J, with 15 bases in between. CDR3 length equals 15 residues. The CDR3 is CASSSRRQYTYEQYF. The CDR3 DNA is TGTGCCAGCAGCTCCCGGAGGCAGTATACCTACGAGCAGTACTTC.

The chain joins TRBV11-2 to TRBJ1-1, with 7 bases fitting TRBD1. Per germline, CDR1 SGHAT and CDR2 FQNNGV. The junction had 8 bases not matched to a gene; V was cut back by 3 bases and J by 7 bases. This CDR3 region has 14 residues. The CDR3 DNA sequence: TGTGCCAGCAGCTTGGCACAGGGGCAGAGTGAAGCTTTCTTT. It specifies CASSLAQGQSEAFF.

This chain links TRBV19 with TRBJ1-2, with no clear D. The CDR3 runs 13 residues. V lost 1 base and J lost 0, with 3 bases in between. Germline V CDR1 and CDR2: LNHDA, SQIVND (reference sequence). This chain's CDR3 is CASSIGTNYGYTF. For the CDR3, the DNA is TGTGCCAGTAGTATAGGTACTAACTATGGCTACACCTTC.

The chain joins TRBV28 to TRBJ1-5, with D possibly being TRBD1 (6 bases). This CDR3 comprises 15 residues. Trimming left V 3 bases short and J 1 base short, with 10 bases between. Germline loops: CDR1 MDHEN, CDR2 SYDVKM. In DNA, the CDR3 is TGTGCCAGCAGTTTTTCTGGGGGCAGCAATCAGCCCCAGCATTTT. Its protein is CASSFSGGSNQPQHF.

The CDR3 nucleotides read TGTGCCAGCAGGCCCCCTGGAGCGGGGCGGGAGACCCAGTACTTC. This translates into CASRPPGAGRETQYF. V gene TRBV7-2 combines with J gene TRBJ2-5, with 7 bases lining up with TRBD2. J lost 5 bases, V lost 6 bases, and 12 bases had no gene match. This CDR3 region has 15 residues. Germline assignment: CDR1 SGHTA and CDR2 FQGNSA. Full variable domain (missing parts from reference TRBV7-2 and TRBJ2-5): GAGVSQSPSNKVTEKGKDVELRCDPISGHTALYWYRQSLGQGLEFLIYFQGNSAPDKSGLPSDRFSAERTGGSVSTLTIQRTQQEDSAVYLCASRPPGAGRETQYFGPGTRLLVL.

The chain has TRBV30 and TRBJ1-5, with D tentatively TRBD1 (6 bases). CDR1 and CDR2 (germline): GTSNPN, SVGIG (reference sequence). V was shortened by 3 bases and J by 7 bases, with 19 bases between the two germline ends. The CDR3 length is 15 residues. The CDR3 DNA follows: TGTGCCTGGAGGGGACCGACAGGAAGCAGGCAGCCCCAGCATTTT. This gives the protein CAWRGPTGSRQPQHF.

The chain recombines TRBV28 with TRBJ1-1, with 9 bases lining up with TRBD1. From germline, CDR1 is MDHEN and CDR2 SYDVKM. CDR3 length equals 14 residues. J gave up 5 bases and V 5 bases, and 6 bases lay outside the gene matches. CDR3 amino acids: CASSPGTGRTEAFF. The DNA for the CDR3 is TGTGCCAGCAGTCCCGGGACAGGGAGGACTGAAGCTTTCTTT. Based on the CDR3 plus reference TRBV28 and TRBJ1-1, the full variable domain is DVKVTQSSRYLVKRTGEKVFLECVQDMDHENMFWYRQDPGLGLRLIYFSYDVKMKEKGDIPEGYSVSREKKERFSLILESASTNQTSMYLCASSPGTGRTEAFFGQGTRLTVV.